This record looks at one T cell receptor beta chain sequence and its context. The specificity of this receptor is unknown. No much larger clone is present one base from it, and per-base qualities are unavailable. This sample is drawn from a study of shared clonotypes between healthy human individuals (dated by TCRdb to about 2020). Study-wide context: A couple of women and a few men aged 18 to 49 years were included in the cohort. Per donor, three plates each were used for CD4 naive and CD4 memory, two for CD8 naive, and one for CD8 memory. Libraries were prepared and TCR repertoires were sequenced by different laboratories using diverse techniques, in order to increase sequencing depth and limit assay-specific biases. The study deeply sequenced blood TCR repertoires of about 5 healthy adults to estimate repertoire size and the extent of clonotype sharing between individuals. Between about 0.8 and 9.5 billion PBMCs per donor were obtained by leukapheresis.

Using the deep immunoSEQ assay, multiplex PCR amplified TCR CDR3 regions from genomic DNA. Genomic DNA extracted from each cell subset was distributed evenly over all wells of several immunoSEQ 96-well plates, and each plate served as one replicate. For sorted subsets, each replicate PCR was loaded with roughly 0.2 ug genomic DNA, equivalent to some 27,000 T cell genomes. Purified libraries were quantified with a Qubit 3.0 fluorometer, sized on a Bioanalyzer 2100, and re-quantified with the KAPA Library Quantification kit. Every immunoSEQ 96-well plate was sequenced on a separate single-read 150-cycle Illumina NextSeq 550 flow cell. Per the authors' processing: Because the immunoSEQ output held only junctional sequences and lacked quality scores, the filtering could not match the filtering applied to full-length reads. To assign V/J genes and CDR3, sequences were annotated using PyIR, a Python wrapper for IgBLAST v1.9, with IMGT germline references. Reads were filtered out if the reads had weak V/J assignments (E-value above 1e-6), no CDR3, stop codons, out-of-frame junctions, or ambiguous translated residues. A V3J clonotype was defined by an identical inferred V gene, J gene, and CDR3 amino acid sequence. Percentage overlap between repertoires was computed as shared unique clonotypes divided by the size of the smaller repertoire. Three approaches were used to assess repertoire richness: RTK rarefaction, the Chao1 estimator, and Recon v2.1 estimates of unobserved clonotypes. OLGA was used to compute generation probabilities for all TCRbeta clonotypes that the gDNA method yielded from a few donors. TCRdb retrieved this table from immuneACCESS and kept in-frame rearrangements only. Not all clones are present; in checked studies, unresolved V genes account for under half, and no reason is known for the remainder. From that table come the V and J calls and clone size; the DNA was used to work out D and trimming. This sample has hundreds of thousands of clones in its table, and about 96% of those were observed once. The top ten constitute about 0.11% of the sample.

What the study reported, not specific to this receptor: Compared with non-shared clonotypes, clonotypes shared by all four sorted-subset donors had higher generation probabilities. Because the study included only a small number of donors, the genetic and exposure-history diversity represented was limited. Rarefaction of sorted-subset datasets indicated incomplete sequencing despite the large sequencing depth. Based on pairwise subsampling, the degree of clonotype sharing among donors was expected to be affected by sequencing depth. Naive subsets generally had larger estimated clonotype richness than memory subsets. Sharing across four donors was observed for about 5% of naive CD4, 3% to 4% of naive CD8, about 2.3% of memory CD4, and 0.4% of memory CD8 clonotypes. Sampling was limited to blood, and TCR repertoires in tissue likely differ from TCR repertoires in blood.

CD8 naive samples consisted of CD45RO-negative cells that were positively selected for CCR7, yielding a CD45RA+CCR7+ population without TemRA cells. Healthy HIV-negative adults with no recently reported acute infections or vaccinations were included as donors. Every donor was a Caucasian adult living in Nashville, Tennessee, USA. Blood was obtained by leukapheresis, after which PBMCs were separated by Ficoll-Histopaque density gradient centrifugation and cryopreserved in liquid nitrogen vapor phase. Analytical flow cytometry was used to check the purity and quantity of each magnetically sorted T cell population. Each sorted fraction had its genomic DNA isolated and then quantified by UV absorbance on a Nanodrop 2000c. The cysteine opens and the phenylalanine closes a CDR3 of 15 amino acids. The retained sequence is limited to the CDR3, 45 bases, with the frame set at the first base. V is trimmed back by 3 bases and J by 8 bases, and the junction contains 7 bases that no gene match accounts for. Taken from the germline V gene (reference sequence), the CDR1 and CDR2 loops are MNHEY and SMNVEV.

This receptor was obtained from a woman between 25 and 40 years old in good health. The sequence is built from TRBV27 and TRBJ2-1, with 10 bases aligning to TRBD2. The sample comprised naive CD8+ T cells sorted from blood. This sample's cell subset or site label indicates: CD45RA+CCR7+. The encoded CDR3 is CASSFVAGGRDEQFF. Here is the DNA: TGTGCCAGCAGTTTCGTAGCGGGGGGACGGGATGAGCAGTTCTTC.